This T cell receptor beta chain originates from a study of sequential checkpoint blockade in melanoma (dated by TCRdb to about 2019). Some background on the complete study: In a 1:1 randomization, patients received either first-line nivolumab then ipilimumab (arm A) or ipilimumab then nivolumab (arm B). Maintenance nivolumab came after each of the two trial sequences. Here is what the overall study found, with its caveats: Validation of the response-prediction model combining TCR metrics and mutation burden is needed in larger, independent patient cohorts.

Taken from the germline V gene, the CDR1 and CDR2 loops are SGHRS and YFSETQ. Germline trimming: 0 bases from V, 5 bases from J; junction bases outside gene matches: 4. Taken from cysteine to phenylalanine, the CDR3 has 15 residues. Only the CDR3 DNA stays, 45 bases, in frame from base 1. TCRbeta CDR3 regions were immunosequenced from genomic DNA with the immunoSEQ Assay. Prior to high-throughput sequencing, genomic DNA was amplified by bias-controlled multiplex PCR. In the original analysis: To quantify the absolute abundance of each unique TCRbeta CDR3 region, the sequences were collapsed and filtered. Clonality, defined as 1 minus Pielou's evenness, was calculated using only productive rearrangements. Clones with significantly greater frequencies in on-treatment versus baseline samples were identified using a previously published method. The clones in this table, taken by TCRdb from immuneACCESS, are in-frame only. Not every clone is retained; where verified, under half of the shortfall comes from an unresolved V gene, and the cause of the rest is unknown. The V and J calls and the clone size are those of that table, but D and trimming were determined from the DNA. The sample table shows fewer than 45,000 clones, and just over 85% are seen once. 12% of the sample belongs to the ten largest clones.

According to the study, the label for this sample's treatment or condition signals: randomized to nivolumab then ipilimumab (arm A) or the reverse (arm B). None of the trial patients had been given prior DNA-damaging chemotherapy. Live CD3+CD8+ cells negative for CD19 and CD56 were sorted from thawed PBMCs on a FACS Aria II flow cytometer. CheckMate 064, a randomized, open-label phase II trial of sequential checkpoint blockade, was the source of the samples, all of which came from patients with melanoma. Peripheral blood mononuclear cells were collected by leukapheresis, purified using Ficoll-Paque, and frozen in human serum containing approximately 9.4% DMSO. Immediately after sorting, the purity of sorted blood CD3+CD8+ cells was verified to be >98%, after which DNA was extracted. A remark on this clone: Its antigen has not been determined. No clone much larger than this one lies a single base away; base qualities are absent.

This material consisted of CD8+ T cells sorted from blood (inferred from file names), taken from a patient given nivolumab and ipilimumab in sequence. Here the chain combines TRBV5-1 and TRBJ2-3, and 9 junctional nucleotides match TRBD1. This receptor was identified in a human donor with melanoma. The CDR3 region: CASSLVQGARDTQYF. Here is the DNA: TGCGCCAGCAGCTTGGTACAGGGGGCTAGAGATACGCAGTATTTT.